This paragraph reports one T cell receptor (beta chain). The antigen is undetermined. Trimming shortened V by 4 bases and J by 3 bases, and 6 bases separated the two germline ends. The CDR3 spans 13 residues. CDR1 MGHDK and CDR2 SYGVNS come from the germline V gene. Data came from immunoSEQ multiplex PCR; TCRdb stores just in-frame clones and leaves some out. Of 3,200 or so clones listed, approximately 30% are singletons. The sample originates from a study of T cells in localized non-small cell lung cancer. Study conclusions and caveats: Uninvolved adjacent lung showed peak T cell clonality, exceeding tumor. Only one tumor region was sequenced, so heterogeneity remains possible. In adjacent lung, a median around 52 of the top 100 tumor clones were found.

The clonotype originates from a man between 40 and 69 years old with stage III lung adenocarcinoma. The specimen was lung tumor tissue, collected before any cancer treatment. This chain links TRBV25-1 with TRBJ2-2; no definite D call. The CDR3 region has the DNA TGTGCCAGCAGTGCCCCCCACACCGGGGAGCTGTTTTTT. The encoded protein is CASSAPHTGELFF.